These 12 T cell receptor beta chains originate from one sample sequenced in a study of blood T cell repertoires in COVID-19. The protocol was immunoSEQ multiplex PCR, while the TCRdb copy is restricted to in-frame clones and leaves out a portion. In the table there are some 200,000 clones, about 90% of which are singletons. The material sequenced was PBMCs or T cells enriched from blood (not recorded which). These receptor sequences come from a woman between 18 and 30 years old who had recovered from COVID-19.

The CDR3 sequence is CASSDEQGIGYTF. The CDR3 DNA reads TGTGCCAGCAGTGATGAACAGGGGATTGGCTACACCTTC. V and J are TRBV2 and TRBJ1-2; 7 nucleotides align to TRBD1. The CDR3 contains 13 residues. V was clipped by 3 bases and J by 7 bases; unmatched bases: 5. Germline V gene lookup returns CDR1 SNHLY and CDR2 FYNNEI.

The chain carries TRBV18 and TRBJ2-5; perhaps TRBD2 as D (6 bases). V was trimmed by 0 bases and J by 2 bases, leaving 13 bases between them. This CDR3 is built from 16 residues. Per germline, CDR1 KGHSH and CDR2 LQKENI. The CDR3 DNA sequence: TGTGCCAGCTCACCACCTCGGGGAGGCGGTCAAGAGACCCAGTACTTC. Its translation is CASSPPRGGGQETQYF.

V gene TRBV10-1 combines with J gene TRBJ2-1; D is possibly TRBD2 (6 bases). V gave up 4 bases and J gave up 7 bases, with 17 bases separating them. Germline V gene data show CDR1 as WNHNN and CDR2 as SYGVQD (reference sequence). The CDR3 contains 15 residues. The CDR3 protein is CASSGGWGGMNEQFF. The CDR3 coding sequence is TGCGCCAGCAGTGGGGGTTGGGGAGGTATGAATGAGCAGTTCTTC.

The V and J genes are TRBV9 and TRBJ2-3; 9 bases line up with TRBD1. With V trimmed by 3 bases and J by 2 bases, 7 bases remained unmatched. The CDR3 has 16 residues. Germline loops: CDR1 SGDLS, CDR2 YYNGEE. In nucleotides, the CDR3 is TGTGCCAGCAGCGCAAGAGGGACAGGGTACACAGATACGCAGTATTTT. The encoded protein is CASSARGTGYTDTQYF. The full variable domain, with the rest looked up from reference TRBV9 and TRBJ2-3, is DSGVTQTPKHLITATGQRVTLRCSPRSGDLSVYWYQQSLDQGLQFLIQYYNGEERAKGNILERFSAQQFPDLHSELNLSSLELGDSALYFCASSARGTGYTDTQYFGPGTRLTVL.

This clone has just one count. The rearrangement links TRBV24-1 to TRBJ2-1; weak D call: TRBD1 (5 bases). Germline assignment: CDR1 KGHDR and CDR2 SFDVKD. The CDR3 extends over 12 amino acids. Trimming took 9 bases from V and 1 from J, leaving 6 bases between them. CDR3 amino acids: CATQGSYNEQFF. For the CDR3, the DNA is TGTGCCACCCAGGGTTCCTACAATGAGCAGTTCTTC.

The CDR3 DNA reads TGCGCCAGCAGCCAGGGACAGCAGATCGGGGAGCTGTTTTTT. As protein: CASSQGQQIGELFF. The chain has TRBV5-1 and TRBJ2-2, with 7 bases that match TRBD1. CDR1 and CDR2 from the germline V gene are SGHRS and YFSETQ. The CDR3 runs 14 residues. Losses at the gene ends were 4 bases for V and 7 bases for J; bases not matched to a gene: 7.

The chain couples TRBV19 to TRBJ1-3; perhaps TRBD1 as D (6 bases). Germline V gene lookup returns CDR1 LNHDA and CDR2 SQIVND (reference sequence). V lost 5 bases and J lost 7, with 24 bases in between. The CDR3 is 17 residues long. The DNA of the CDR3 is TGTGCCAGTAGTGCGACAGGAATCGCCGGATTTTGGAACACCATATATTTT. Translating gives CASSATGIAGFWNTIYF.

The gene calls are TRBV24-1 and TRBJ1-1, with 9 bases fitting TRBD1. The V segment lost 8 bases and the J segment 1 base; nucleotides outside the gene matches: 1. CDR1 and CDR2 from the germline V gene are KGHDR and SFDVKD. CDR3 length equals 13 residues. The DNA for the CDR3 is TGTGCCACCAAGGGACAGGGGAACACTGAAGCTTTCTTT. Translated: CATKGQGNTEAFF.

The chain carries TRBV4-1 and TRBJ1-5, with D uncertain. The CDR3 is made up of 15 amino acids. The V gene's germline CDR1 is MGHRA and CDR2 YSYEKL. Deletions cut 1 base from V and 1 base from J, with 8 bases between. The CDR3 DNA is TGCGCCAGCAGCCAAGTACAGACGAGCAATCAGCCCCAGCATTTT. Translated: CASSQVQTSNQPQHF.

The CDR3: CSVPRRDRARYGYTF. Here the CDR3 DNA reads TGCAGCGTTCCACGGCGGGACAGAGCCCGCTATGGCTACACCTTC. The J gene is TRBJ1-2, the V gene TRBV29-1, with 7 bases aligning to TRBD1. The CDR3 covers 15 residues. V was clipped by 5 bases and J by 4 bases; unmatched bases: 13. Per germline, CDR1 SQVTM and CDR2 ANQGSEA.

V is TRBV2 and J is TRBJ1-1; D not resolved. Trimming cost V 2 bases and J 1 base, with 8 bases left between them. CDR1 and CDR2 (germline): SNHLY, FYNNEI. The CDR3 consists of 14 residues. The CDR3 bases are TGTGCCAGCAGTGAACGGTGGAGGAACACTGAAGCTTTCTTT. Translating it yields CASSERWRNTEAFF.

The V gene is TRBV6-6, the J gene TRBJ1-3; D gene uncertain. This CDR3 has 14 amino acids. Germline V gene sequence: CDR1 MNHNY, CDR2 SVGAGI (reference sequence). V lost 5 bases to trimming and J lost 3 bases, with 11 bases between them. The CDR3 here is CASSPGRRGNTIYF. The CDR3, as DNA: TGTGCCAGCAGTCCCGGTCGTCGTGGAAACACCATATATTTT.